These 4 T cell receptor beta chains share one sample of origin, sequenced in a study of Graves' ophthalmopathy and Graves' hyperthyroidism. RNA transcripts yielded amplified TCR beta CDR3 regions. First-round RT-PCR used HTBI primers; second-round multiplex PCR followed. MiXCR, run by TCRdb on the multiplex PCR reads, gives a single entry per CDR3 protein. The sample yields around 470,000 distinct CDR3 sequences, roughly an eighth seen once. The sample comprised blood. These receptors were taken from a woman aged 30 to 39 with Graves' ophthalmopathy.

In this sample, this clonotype turned up many times. The V call is TRBV11-2, the J call TRBJ2-7, with D perhaps TRBD2 (7 bases). CDR1 and CDR2 from the germline V gene are SGHAT and FQNNGV. The CDR3 totals 14 residues. V lost 2 bases and J 4 bases, leaving 12 bases between the germline ends. The CDR3 DNA is TGTGCCAGCAGCTTAAGAGGGGGGGTGTACGAGCAGTACTTC. It codes for CASSLRGGVYEQYF.

The rearrangement joins TRBV3-1 to TRBJ1-1; a possible D gene is TRBD1 (6 bases). This CDR3 comprises 14 residues. V was cut by 6 bases and J by 2 bases, with 13 bases left in between. From germline, CDR1 is LGHDT and CDR2 YNNKEL (reference sequence). In DNA form, the CDR3 reads TGTGCCAGCAGACAGACAGGAATAAACACTGAAGCTTTCTTT. This translates into CASRQTGINTEAFF.

In its sample, this clonotype was seen a few times. The rearrangement uses TRBV5-8 and TRBJ1-2; D might be TRBD1 (6 bases). Germline CDR1 is SGHTS and CDR2 is YDEGEE. Trimming shortened V by 2 bases and J by 7 bases, and 18 bases separated the two germline ends. The CDR3 is 15 amino acids. CDR3 in DNA: TGTGCCAGCAGCTTAGAAGGGGGAGGACGTGTTGGCTACACCTTC. Its protein is CASSLEGGGRVGYTF.

This clonotype was seen ten or more times. J is TRBJ1-2 and V is TRBV30; D gene unclear. The CDR3 runs to 12 residues. The germline V gene has CDR1 GTSNPN and CDR2 SVGIG (reference sequence). V was pared by 5 bases and J by 1 base, with 8 bases between. This CDR3 is CAWGRSNYGYTF. CDR3 coding DNA: TGTGCCTGGGGCCGCAGTAACTATGGCTACACCTTC.